What follows are 24 T cell receptor beta chains derived from one specimen sequenced in a study of T cell responses to AZD1222 COVID-19 vaccine. The protocol was immunoSEQ multiplex PCR, while the TCRdb copy is restricted to in-frame clones and leaves out a portion. This sample has around 91,000 clones, with nearly 90% found just once. This sample comprised peripheral blood, obtained on day 0 of AZD1222 vaccination. Receptors were obtained from an adult in good health.

This clone has ten or more counts. CDR3 sequence reads: CASKTGGWISEQYF. The CDR3 DNA follows: TGTGCCAGCAAAACAGGGGGCTGGATATCCGAGCAGTACTTC. The rearrangement links TRBV27 to TRBJ2-7, with TRBD1 matching 9 bases. The CDR3 is 14 residues long. Germline CDR1 and CDR2: MNHEY and SMNVEV (reference sequence). V shed 7 bases, J shed 6 bases, and the junction held 10 bases outside the gene matches.

This chain connects TRBV6-5 to TRBJ1-1; 8 bases are shared with TRBD1. Germline CDR1 and CDR2: MNHEY and SVGAGI. The CDR3 runs 14 residues. The ends lost 2 bases at V and 1 base at J; junction bases unmatched: 0. The CDR3 spells CASSYGTGNTEAFF. The CDR3 bases are TGTGCCAGCAGTTACGGGACAGGGAACACTGAAGCTTTCTTT.

J is TRBJ2-7 and V is TRBV5-1; a possible D gene is TRBD1 (6 bases). Deletions cut 3 bases from V and 5 bases from J, with 24 bases between. Per germline, CDR1 SGHRS and CDR2 YFSETQ. CDR3 size: 17 residues. The CDR3 nucleotides read TGCGCCAGCAGCTCCGGCCACAGGGAACCCCGGGCGAACGAGCAGTACTTC. This gives the protein CASSSGHREPRANEQYF.

This sequence joins TRBV5-6 and TRBJ2-7, with 9 bases aligning to TRBD1. V was clipped by 0 bases and J by 3 bases; unmatched bases: 7. This CDR3 has 16 residues. Germline V gives CDR1 SGHDT, CDR2 YYEEEE. The CDR3 here is CASSLALGTGFYEQYF. CDR3 in DNA: TGTGCCAGCAGCTTGGCCTTAGGGACAGGGTTCTACGAGCAGTACTTC.

The J gene is TRBJ2-2, the V gene TRBV24-1; 9 nucleotides match TRBD1. The V gene end was trimmed by 4 bases and the J gene end by 4 bases; junction bases not matched to a gene: 6. Per germline, CDR1 KGHDR and CDR2 SFDVKD. The CDR3 contains 16 residues. The CDR3 region has the DNA TGTGCCACCAGTGACCCGGGACAGGGTGGCACCGGGGAGCTGTTTTTT. It specifies CATSDPGQGGTGELFF.

The chain has TRBV29-1 and TRBJ2-5; no reliable D call. There are 11 residues in the CDR3. Germline lookup yields CDR1 SQVTM and CDR2 ANQGSEA. The CDR3 coding sequence is TGCGGCTGCAGGTACCAAGAGACCCAGTACTTC. Translating it yields CGCRYQETQYF.

This rearrangement joins TRBV6-4 to TRBJ2-2, with TRBD2 matching over 10 bases. The trim removed 0 bases at V and 5 bases at J, leaving 3 bases unmatched. Germline V gene data show CDR1 as MRHNA and CDR2 as SNTAGT. The CDR3 totals 16 residues. The DNA of the CDR3 is TGTGCCAGCAGTGACTCTCCACTAGCGGGGACCGGGGAGCTGTTTTTT. Translated: CASSDSPLAGTGELFF.

This clone was recorded once. V usage is TRBV18 and J usage is TRBJ1-6, with D hard to call. V gave up 5 bases and J gave up 1 base, with 12 bases separating them. CDR3 length equals 16 residues. The V gene's germline CDR1 is KGHSH and CDR2 LQKENI. The CDR3 loop reads CASSSSRVSYNSPLHF. As DNA, the CDR3 is TGTGCCAGCTCATCTAGCCGCGTTTCCTATAATTCACCCCTCCACTTT.

This chain connects TRBV12-3 or TRBV12-4 to TRBJ1-1, with 10 positions matching TRBD1. The CDR3 extends over 13 amino acids. The V segment lost 5 bases and the J segment 7 bases; nucleotides outside the gene matches: 4. CDR3 DNA: TGTGCCAGCAGTCCGGGACAGGGGCTTGAAGCTTTCTTT. Protein product: CASSPGQGLEAFF.

The chain has TRBV9 and TRBJ1-1; 7 bases are shared with TRBD1. V was clipped by 3 bases and J by 4 bases; unmatched bases: 9. Germline CDR1 SGDLS, CDR2 YYNGEE. CDR3 length: 15 residues. The DNA for the CDR3 is TGTGCCAGCAGCGCGGTATTCCGGGACAGCACTGAAGCTTTCTTT. Its protein is CASSAVFRDSTEAFF. Using reference TRBV9 and TRBJ1-1 for the parts outside the CDR3, the full variable domain is DSGVTQTPKHLITATGQRVTLRCSPRSGDLSVYWYQQSLDQGLQFLIQYYNGEERAKGNILERFSAQQFPDLHSELNLSSLELGDSALYFCASSAVFRDSTEAFFGQGTRLTVV.

The chain employs TRBV6-6 and TRBJ2-7; 9 bases match TRBD2. Germline CDR1 reads MNHNY; CDR2 reads SVGAGI (reference sequence). This CDR3 region has 15 residues. V lost 8 bases and J lost 5; bases outside the gene matches: 13. CDR3 region: CASRAGVAGEDEQYF. The CDR3 DNA reads as TGTGCCAGCCGGGCGGGAGTAGCGGGAGAAGACGAGCAGTACTTC.

This clone was detected a few times. This chain connects TRBV19 to TRBJ2-7; D perhaps matches TRBD2 (6 bases). Germline V lookup: CDR1 LNHDA, CDR2 SQIVND (reference sequence). V lost 5 bases, J lost 7 bases, and 15 bases lay in between. This CDR3 contains 13 residues. CDR3 coding DNA: TGTGCCAGTAGTTCCAACCGGGCGGGAGAGCAGTACTTC. Encoded protein: CASSSNRAGEQYF.

This rearrangement joins TRBV24-1 to TRBJ1-5; D possibly corresponds to TRBD1 (6 bases). This CDR3 comprises 12 residues. Germline CDR1 KGHDR, CDR2 SFDVKD. V was trimmed by 4 bases and J by 7 bases, leaving 7 bases between them. For the CDR3, the DNA is TGTGCCACCAGTGACCAGGGGCAGCCCCAGCATTTT. Protein product: CATSDQGQPQHF.

The chain combines TRBV14 with TRBJ1-6; D remains unclear. Germline V gene sequence: CDR1 SGHDN, CDR2 FVKESK. V was pared by 5 bases and J by 8 bases, with 13 bases between. The CDR3 has 14 residues. The CDR3 here is CASSIQIGHSPLHF. The CDR3, as DNA: TGTGCCAGCAGCATCCAGATCGGACATTCACCCCTCCACTTT. The variable domain in full, with the rest retrieved from reference TRBV14 and TRBJ1-6, is EAGVTQFPSHSVIEKGQTVTLRCDPISGHDNLYWYRRVMGKEIKFLLHFVKESKQDESGMPNNRFLAERTGGTYSTLKVQPAELEDSGVYFCASSIQIGHSPLHFGNGTRLTVT.

The rearrangement links TRBV5-5 to TRBJ1-5; D uncertain. The germline gives CDR1 SGHKS, CDR2 YYEKEE (reference sequence). V was pared by 3 bases and J by 3 bases, with 7 bases between. The CDR3 spans 13 residues. CDR3 sequence: CASSWRDNQPQHF. CDR3 sequence (DNA): TGTGCCAGCAGCTGGAGGGACAATCAGCCCCAGCATTTT.

The chain has TRBV3-1 (or the pseudogene TRBV3-2) and TRBJ2-3; D is unresolved. This CDR3 is built from 13 residues. Germline V gene sequence: CDR1 LGHDT, CDR2 YNNKEL (reference sequence). Between the trimmed V and J ends, which lost 3 bases and 9 bases, there was a span of 13 bases. Here the CDR3 reads CASSQGLGHTQYF. CDR3 nucleotides: TGTGCCAGCAGCCAGGGTCTTGGGCACACGCAGTATTTT.

This clone has just one count. The rearrangement uses TRBV6-5 and TRBJ2-1; TRBD1 is a possible D gene (5 bases). Germline V gives CDR1 MNHEY, CDR2 SVGAGI. Deletions cut 4 bases from V and 8 bases from J, with 9 bases between. The CDR3 is 12 residues long. CDR3 protein: CASSSWGDEQFF. The CDR3 bases are TGTGCCAGCAGTTCGTGGGGCGATGAGCAGTTCTTC.

As DNA, the CDR3 is TGTGCCAGCAGCCGACTCCAGGGGAACACCGGGGAGCTGTTTTTT. Protein: CASSRLQGNTGELFF. V gene TRBV7-3 combines with J gene TRBJ2-2; tentative D call: TRBD1 (5 bases). CDR1 is SGHTA and CDR2 is FQGTGA in the germline V gene. V shed 5 bases and J shed 1 base, with 11 bases lying between them. The CDR3 runs to 15 residues.

This chain joins TRBV2 and TRBJ1-4; D is uncertain. In germline, CDR1 is SNHLY, CDR2 FYNNEI. The CDR3 covers 14 residues. Trimming stripped 6 bases from V and 6 bases from J, with 14 bases between. The CDR3 sequence is CASRAVAGDEKLFF. The CDR3 nucleotides are TGTGCCAGCAGGGCCGTGGCAGGAGATGAAAAACTGTTTTTT.

This clone was picked up a small number of times. The gene calls are TRBV19 and TRBJ1-6, with a possible D match to TRBD1 (5 bases). Germline V lookup: CDR1 LNHDA, CDR2 SQIVND (reference sequence). V lost 4 bases to trimming and J lost 5 bases, with 12 bases between them. This CDR3 is built from 15 residues. The CDR3 spells CASSRLDNDNSPLHF. The CDR3, as DNA: TGTGCCAGTAGTAGGTTGGACAACGATAATTCACCCCTCCACTTT.

This clone occurred a few times. V and J are TRBV2 and TRBJ1-5; no definite D call. The CDR3 is 16 amino acids. The germline V and J ends were trimmed by 3 bases and 1 base, with 13 bases remaining between them. Germline V gives CDR1 SNHLY, CDR2 FYNNEI. This chain's CDR3 is CASSDSGMESNQPQHF. CDR3 nucleotides: TGTGCCAGCAGTGACTCTGGGATGGAGAGCAATCAGCCCCAGCATTTT.

The J gene is TRBJ2-1, the V gene TRBV6-2 or TRBV6-3, with 7 bases that match TRBD2. This CDR3 region has 15 residues. Germline V gene data show CDR1 as MNHEY and CDR2 as SVGEGT. The junction had 12 bases not matched to a gene; V was cut back by 5 bases and J by 8 bases. CDR3 sequence reads: CASSPYTTSNDEQFF. The CDR3, as DNA: TGTGCCAGCAGTCCCTATACGACTAGCAACGATGAGCAGTTCTTC.

The chain joins TRBV5-1 to TRBJ2-2; the D is unclear. V lost 5 bases, J lost 4 bases, and 18 bases lay in between. CDR1 and CDR2 (germline): SGHRS, YFSETQ. There are 16 residues in the CDR3. The CDR3 spells CASSLTALGGTGELFF. CDR3 in DNA: TGCGCCAGCAGTTTAACAGCCTTAGGTGGCACCGGGGAGCTGTTTTTT.

The chain uses TRBV6-2 or TRBV6-3 and TRBJ2-7, with a possible D match to TRBD1 (5 bases). The CDR3 extends over 13 amino acids. Germline V gene lookup returns CDR1 MNHEY and CDR2 SVGEGT. Trimming pared 2 bases from V and 4 bases from J, leaving 9 bases between. The CDR3 nucleotides read TGTGCCAGCAGTTACGGGGCAGTTTACGAGCAGTACTTC. It codes for CASSYGAVYEQYF.